A single T cell receptor (beta chain) is shown here with its context. Its antigen is as yet unknown. TCRdb re-analysed the 5' RACE reads in MiXCR, keeping a single row per CDR3 protein. This sample has 1.5 million or so distinct CDR3 sequences, with more than 30% found just once. From germline, CDR1 is PRHDT and CDR2 FYEKMQ (reference sequence). V was clipped by 4 bases and J by 0 bases, with 6 bases between them. This CDR3 region has 13 residues. These data originate in a study of identical twins. The study's findings and limits: Abundant cord blood beta clonotypes carried fewer insertions; memory repertoires showed none.

The sequenced material came from cord blood. V is TRBV13 and J is TRBJ1-2; unclear D gene. This sequence was found in a newborn girl in good health. CDR3 DNA: TGTGCCAGCAGCTCGCCCACTAACTATGGCTACACCTTC. Protein product: CASSSPTNYGYTF.